A single sample is the source of the 19 T cell receptor beta chains below, sequenced in a study of blood T cell repertoires in COVID-19. TCRdb keeps only in-frame clones here, not all; method: immunoSEQ multiplex PCR. The sample has around 300,000 clones, 87% seen once. The sequenced sample was peripheral blood. All receptors come from a man aged 18 to 30 with active or convalescent COVID-19.

The chain joins TRBV4-2 to TRBJ2-3; 7 bases map to TRBD1. After removal of 1 base from V and 1 base from J, the junction contained 2 bases not matched to a gene. Germline V gene data show CDR1 as LGHNA and CDR2 as YNFKEQ. The CDR3 is 15 residues long. CDR3 DNA sequence: TGTGCCAGCAGCCAAGGCCAGGGGGGCACAGATACGCAGTATTTT. It translates to CASSQGQGGTDTQYF.

The chain combines TRBV15 with TRBJ2-1; 7 bases align to TRBD2. Trimming removed 5 bases from V and 7 bases from J; junction bases left unmatched: 8. The CDR3 has 14 residues. Looked up from germline, CDR1 is LNHNV and CDR2 is YYDKDF (reference sequence). The CDR3 spells CATSGGRAGNEQFF. In nucleotides, the CDR3 is TGTGCCACCAGCGGGGGGAGGGCCGGTAATGAGCAGTTCTTC.

V usage is TRBV6-5 and J usage is TRBJ2-3, with 8 positions matching TRBD1. The CDR3 loop spans 14 amino acids. From germline, CDR1 is MNHEY and CDR2 SVGAGI. Unmatched junction bases numbered 5, after V lost 5 bases and J lost 4 bases. The CDR3 sequence: CASSQGASSDTQYF. The DNA of the CDR3 is TGTGCCAGCAGTCAGGGGGCGTCGTCAGATACGCAGTATTTT.

The rearrangement links TRBV6-5 to TRBJ1-2, with 8 nucleotides matching TRBD1. Germline lookup yields CDR1 MNHEY and CDR2 SVGAGI. V lost 0 bases and J lost 2; bases outside the gene matches: 2. The CDR3 is made up of 15 amino acids. The CDR3 DNA is TGTGCCAGCAGTTACTCCGGACAGGGCAACTATGGCTACACCTTC. This codes for CASSYSGQGNYGYTF.

For this clone: A single base separates this from a much larger clone, so it may be a read error. The chain employs TRBV28 and TRBJ2-3, with 11 nucleotides matching TRBD1. Looked up from germline, CDR1 is MDHEN and CDR2 is SYDVKM. Trimming cost V 4 bases and J 4 bases; bases outside gene matches: 1. The CDR3 is 14 amino acids. DNA of the CDR3: TGTGCCAGCAGTTCGGGACAGGGGGCAGATACGCAGTATTTT. Its protein is CASSSGQGADTQYF.

V is TRBV12-3 or TRBV12-4 and J is TRBJ2-7; D ambiguous. CDR3 size: 13 residues. With 5 bases removed from V and 1 base from J, the gap between germline ends came to 9 bases. CDR3 nucleotide sequence: TGTGCCAGCAGTAACACCCAGTCCTACGAGCAGTACTTC. Its translation is CASSNTQSYEQYF.

V usage is TRBV9 and J usage is TRBJ2-2, with 9 nucleotides matching TRBD1. The ends lost 2 bases at V and 4 bases at J; junction bases unmatched: 0. Germline CDR1 and CDR2: SGDLS and YYNGEE. This CDR3 comprises 14 residues. The CDR3 protein is CASSVTGGTGELFF. CDR3 sequence (DNA): TGTGCCAGCAGCGTGACAGGGGGCACCGGGGAGCTGTTTTTT.

This sequence joins TRBV2 and TRBJ2-1; D gene ambiguous. The CDR3 is 14 residues long. Trimming cost V 2 bases and J 0 bases, with 5 bases left between them. The germline V gene encodes CDR1 SNHLY and CDR2 FYNNEI. CDR3 amino acids: CASSEWSSYNEQFF. CDR3 nucleotide sequence: TGTGCCAGCAGTGAATGGAGCTCCTACAATGAGCAGTTCTTC.

The gene calls are TRBV10-2 and TRBJ2-1; D call uncertain. CDR3 length: 13 residues. Germline CDR1 and CDR2: WSHSY and SAAADI. Trimming took 3 bases from V and 4 from J, leaving 7 bases between them. The CDR3 protein is CASSDGSYNEQFF. CDR3 sequence (DNA): TGCGCCAGCAGTGATGGCAGTTACAATGAGCAGTTCTTC.

The rearrangement uses TRBV6-5 and TRBJ2-7; 7 bases fit TRBD2. Germline CDR1 and CDR2: MNHEY and SVGAGI. This CDR3 contains 13 residues. Unmatched junction bases numbered 14, after V lost 9 bases and J lost 9 bases. This chain's CDR3 is CASHIAGGSGQYF. The CDR3, as DNA: TGTGCCAGTCACATAGCGGGTGGTTCTGGGCAGTACTTC.

The rearrangement joins TRBV11-2 to TRBJ2-7; D is possibly TRBD1 (6 bases). CDR1 is SGHAT, CDR2 FQNNGV, per germline. V gave up 2 bases and J gave up 5 bases, with 13 bases separating them. There are 14 residues in the CDR3. The CDR3 DNA is TGTGCCAGCAGCTTAATGTGGGGGCAGGACGAGCAGTACTTC. Protein product: CASSLMWGQDEQYF.

V gene TRBV4-1 combines with J gene TRBJ2-3; D is uncertain. V lost 3 bases, J lost 2 bases, and 9 bases lay in between. Germline V lookup: CDR1 MGHRA, CDR2 YSYEKL. This CDR3 has 14 amino acids. CDR3 DNA sequence: TGCGCCAGCAGCCATGCGGCCCTCACAGATACGCAGTATTTT. This translates into CASSHAALTDTQYF.

This chain uses TRBV15 with TRBJ1-3; D is ambiguous. V lost 5 bases, J lost 4 bases, and 15 bases lay in between. Germline V gene sequence: CDR1 LNHNV, CDR2 YYDKDF (reference sequence). The CDR3 runs 15 residues. The CDR3 DNA is TGTGCCACCAGCTCAAACCCCGCGTCCGGAAACACCATATATTTT. Encoded protein: CATSSNPASGNTIYF.

The rearrangement links TRBV6-1 to TRBJ1-2; weak D call: TRBD1 (5 bases). V was trimmed by 0 bases and J by 3 bases, leaving 8 bases between them. CDR1 is MNHNS and CDR2 is SASEGT in the germline V gene. The CDR3 extends over 14 amino acids. The CDR3 bases are TGTGCCAGCAGTGAAGCTTTCAGGGACTATGGCTACACCTTC. This sequence encodes CASSEAFRDYGYTF.

The chain recombines TRBV28 with TRBJ1-1; TRBD1 is a possible D gene (6 bases). V was trimmed by 1 base and J by 7 bases, leaving 10 bases between them. Germline CDR1 reads MDHEN; CDR2 reads SYDVKM. The length of the CDR3 is 13 residues. CDR3 sequence: CASSLSDRREAFF. In DNA, the CDR3 is TGTGCCAGCAGTTTATCTGACAGGCGTGAAGCTTTCTTT.

This clone has more than one count but fewer than ten. The chain joins TRBV7-2 to TRBJ2-7; maybe TRBD2 (6 bases). There are 15 residues in the CDR3. Germline CDR1 reads SGHTA; CDR2 reads FQGNSA. Trimming stripped 2 bases from V and 4 bases from J, with 15 bases between. The CDR3 DNA is TGTGCCAGCAGCTTATTCTCCACTAGCTCGTACGAGCAGTACTTC. Its translation is CASSLFSTSSYEQYF.

The rearrangement links TRBV4-2 to TRBJ2-1; the match to TRBD2 covers 10 bases. V lost 0 bases and J lost 6; bases outside the gene matches: 5. The CDR3 has 16 amino acids. Germline values: CDR1 LGHNA, CDR2 YNFKEQ. This CDR3 reads CASSQDQAGGRNEQFF. CDR3 bases: TGTGCCAGCAGCCAAGATCAAGCGGGGGGGCGCAATGAGCAGTTCTTC.

The chain carries TRBV10-3 and TRBJ2-7, with D perhaps TRBD2 (5 bases). Germline V CDR1 and CDR2: ENHRY, SYGVKD. The CDR3 loop spans 15 amino acids. V was pared by 6 bases and J by 1 base, with 16 bases between. The CDR3 bases are TGTGCCATCAGACCGGAGTGGGAGCAGTCCTACGAGCAGTACTTC. This sequence encodes CAIRPEWEQSYEQYF.

V is TRBV4-3 and J is TRBJ1-1; 7 bases align to TRBD1. The CDR3 length is 15 residues. Germline lookup yields CDR1 LGHNA and CDR2 YSLEER. V lost 4 bases and J lost 1; bases outside the gene matches: 6. The CDR3 DNA reads as TGCGCCAGCAGCCCCGGGACAGCCCGGAACACTGAAGCTTTCTTT. It encodes CASSPGTARNTEAFF.